The clone carrying this TCR beta chain was counted between two and nine times. Its target is not known. The data belong to a study of T cell repertoires in cytomegalovirus infection. The wider study: Public TCR beta signatures provided an indication of both CMV infection and a matching HLA type.

Unmatched junction bases numbered 4, after V lost 1 base and J lost 2 bases. The CDR3 runs 14 residues. The germline V gene has CDR1 DFQATT and CDR2 SNEGSKA (reference sequence). TCRdb analysed the reads with MiXCR anew, one entry per CDR3 protein. Counted here are 290,000 or so distinct CDR3 sequences, about 9.1% occurring once; the ten biggest clones make up less than 3%. Study-wide results and caveats: Clonotypes of TCR beta that were HLA-C-restricted and CMV-specific dominated the ex vivo response.

The clonotype comes from a human donor in good health (CMV status not recorded). Some clones in this sample may be carry-over from other donors' samples. Sequenced material: PBMCs. This rearrangement joins TRBV20-1 to TRBJ2-7; the match to TRBD2 covers 8 bases. This CDR3 is CSARGTSGTYEQYF. As DNA, the CDR3 is TGCAGTGCTAGAGGCACTAGCGGAACCTACGAGCAGTACTTC.